Following are 32 T cell receptor beta chains from one sample sequenced in a study of radiation and T cells in renal cell carcinoma. Sample time point: baseline pretreatment blood. Stated treatment: 15 Gy SBRT to primary tumor, nephrectomy 4 weeks later. Sequencing was performed with immunoSEQ multiplex PCR; in TCRdb, only in-frame clones are kept and a portion is missing. The sample records tens of thousands of clones, around 80% being singletons. Sequenced material: blood, taken from a patient whose treatment included radiotherapy and nephrectomy. The receptors come from a man aged 55 to 70 with renal cell carcinoma.

The rearrangement joins TRBV30 to TRBJ2-3; the D gene is possibly TRBD2 (6 bases). Trimming shortened V by 2 bases and J by 0 bases, and 9 bases separated the two germline ends. This CDR3 comprises 14 residues. Germline V gene data show CDR1 as GTSNPN and CDR2 as SVGIG (reference sequence). CDR3 protein: CAWSRSGSTDTQYF. The CDR3 DNA reads as TGTGCCTGGAGTAGGAGCGGGAGCACAGATACGCAGTATTTT. Using reference TRBV30 and TRBJ2-3 for the parts outside the CDR3, the full variable domain is SQTIHQWPATLVQPVGSPLSLECTVEGTSNPNLYWYRQAAGRGLQLLFYSVGIGQISSEVPQNLSASRPQDRQFILSSKKLLLSDSGFYLCAWSRSGSTDTQYFGPGTRLTVL.

This clone is a singleton in its sample. V and J are TRBV4-1 and TRBJ2-5, with a tentative D call TRBD1 (6 bases). The germline CDR1 and CDR2 sequences are MGHRA and YSYEKL. Trimming took 1 base from V and 0 from J, leaving 21 bases between them. CDR3 length: 19 amino acids. CDR3 sequence: CASSQGTRNDRSNQETQYF. The CDR3 DNA follows: TGCGCCAGCAGCCAAGGGACGAGAAACGACAGGAGCAACCAAGAGACCCAGTACTTC.

This chain links TRBV2 with TRBJ2-7, with 8 bases that match TRBD2. The CDR3 runs to 15 residues. The germline V gene has CDR1 SNHLY and CDR2 FYNNEI. Losses at the gene ends were 4 bases for V and 6 bases for J; bases not matched to a gene: 11. CDR3 loop: CASSASYGRAGEQYF. Here the CDR3 DNA reads TGTGCCAGCAGTGCATCGTACGGGAGGGCAGGCGAGCAGTACTTC.

This clone was seen just once. The rearrangement joins TRBV30 to TRBJ2-1, with D possibly matching TRBD2 (6 bases). This CDR3 is built from 15 residues. Germline V lookup: CDR1 GTSNPN, CDR2 SVGIG (reference sequence). V was trimmed by 1 base and J by 3 bases, leaving 13 bases between them. CDR3 protein: CAWSGEENSYNEQFF. As DNA, the CDR3 is TGTGCCTGGAGTGGGGAGGAGAACAGCTACAATGAGCAGTTCTTC.

The chain recombines TRBV6-6 with TRBJ1-3; D not certain. CDR1 and CDR2 (germline): MNHNY, SVGAGI (reference sequence). CDR3 length equals 13 residues. V was cut by 5 bases and J by 4 bases, with 9 bases left in between. CDR3: CASSVDRGNTIYF. The CDR3 region has the DNA TGTGCCAGCAGTGTTGACCGGGGAAACACCATATATTTT.

The chain couples TRBV2 to TRBJ2-2; 8 bases are shared with TRBD2. Germline trimming cut 4 bases from V and 1 base from J; bases unmatched to any gene: 11. Germline CDR1 SNHLY, CDR2 FYNNEI. CDR3 length equals 18 residues. CDR3 sequence reads: CASSVRSIAGQNTGELFF. The CDR3 region has the DNA TGTGCCAGCAGTGTTCGGAGTATAGCGGGACAGAACACCGGGGAGCTGTTTTTT.

Only a few counts were recorded for this clone. The J gene is TRBJ2-2, the V gene TRBV5-6; TRBD1 or TRBD2 may be the D gene (5 bases each). CDR3 length equals 14 residues. V lost 8 bases to trimming and J lost 3 bases, with 14 bases between them. The germline CDR1 and CDR2 sequences are SGHDT and YYEEEE. This CDR3 reads CASRLGEYTGELFF. In DNA, the CDR3 is TGTGCCAGTCGGTTAGGGGAGTACACCGGGGAGCTGTTTTTT. The full variable domain, with the rest looked up from reference TRBV5-6 and TRBJ2-2, is DAGVTQSPTHLIKTRGQQVTLRCSPKSGHDTVSWYQQALGQGPQFIFQYYEEEERQRGNFPDRFSGHQFPNYSSELNVNALLLGDSALYLCASRLGEYTGELFFGEGSRLTVL.

The V gene is TRBV7-8, the J gene TRBJ1-1, with D unclear. CDR1 and CDR2 (germline): SGHVS, FQNEAQ. The V end lost 5 bases, the J end lost 0 bases, and 10 bases lay between the germline ends. The CDR3 is 14 amino acids. The DNA for the CDR3 is TGTGCCAGCAGCAACCAAGTATTGAACACTGAAGCTTTCTTT. This translates into CASSNQVLNTEAFF.

V gene TRBV5-6 combines with J gene TRBJ2-7; 9 nucleotides match TRBD1. The CDR3 is made up of 16 amino acids. The trim removed 5 bases at V and 6 bases at J, leaving 15 bases unmatched. Germline assignment: CDR1 SGHDT and CDR2 YYEEEE. CDR3 amino acids: CASRSGWDRVSGEQYF. DNA for the CDR3: TGTGCCAGCAGATCCGGATGGGACAGGGTATCCGGCGAGCAGTACTTC.

This clone was detected only once. The rearrangement links TRBV30 to TRBJ2-2; D call uncertain. The CDR3 loop spans 12 amino acids. V lost 0 bases, J lost 7 bases, and 6 bases lay in between. Germline V lookup: CDR1 GTSNPN, CDR2 SVGIG (reference sequence). The CDR3 loop is CAWSVSVGELFF. CDR3 nucleotide sequence: TGTGCCTGGAGTGTCTCGGTCGGGGAGCTGTTTTTT.

A note on this clone: At the DNA level, this CDR3 is encoded by other sequences in the same sample as well. This chain uses TRBV7-9 with TRBJ2-3; D may be TRBD1 or TRBD2 (5 bases each). There are 14 residues in the CDR3. The V gene lost 0 bases and the J gene lost 1 base, with 5 bases spanning the gap. CDR1 and CDR2 from the germline V gene are SEHNR and FQNEAQ (reference sequence). The CDR3 protein is CASSLAGGTDTQYF. CDR3 DNA: TGTGCCAGCAGCTTAGCGGGGGGCACAGATACGCAGTATTTT. The variable domain in full, completed from reference TRBV7-9 and TRBJ2-3, reads DTGVSQNPRHKITKRGQNVTFRCDPISEHNRLYWYRQTLGQGPEFLTYFQNEAQLEKSRLLSDRFSAERPKGSFSTLEIQRTEQGDSAMYLCASSLAGGTDTQYFGPGTRLTVL.

This rearrangement joins TRBV14 to TRBJ2-7; D remains ambiguous. In germline, CDR1 is SGHDN, CDR2 FVKESK. V lost 1 base, J lost 7 bases, and 8 bases lay in between. This CDR3 contains 12 residues. The chain's CDR3 is CASSQVNGEQYF. CDR3 bases: TGTGCCAGCAGCCAAGTTAATGGTGAGCAGTACTTC. The full variable domain, in which reference TRBV14 and TRBJ2-7 provide the parts outside the CDR3, is EAGVTQFPSHSVIEKGQTVTLRCDPISGHDNLYWYRRVMGKEIKFLLHFVKESKQDESGMPNNRFLAERTGGTYSTLKVQPAELEDSGVYFCASSQVNGEQYFGPGTRLTVT.

This clone is deemed medium-sized (0.01 to 0.1%). This chain's CDR3 is CSDSAGDGYGYTF. The CDR3 nucleotides read TGCAGCGATAGTGCCGGAGATGGCTATGGCTACACCTTC. J is TRBJ1-2 and V is TRBV29-1; no clear D. V was pared by 7 bases and J by 4 bases, with 16 bases between. Germline CDR1 SQVTM, CDR2 ANQGSEA. This CDR3 comprises 13 residues.

The chain uses TRBV10-3 and TRBJ2-1; D is possibly TRBD1 (7 bases). V was shortened by 3 bases and J by 5 bases, with 20 bases between the two germline ends. The length of the CDR3 is 17 residues. From germline, CDR1 is ENHRY and CDR2 SYGVKD. CDR3 in DNA: TGTGCCATCAGTGAAGGTGGGACAGCGGGCGTTAACAATGAGCAGTTCTTC. Protein product: CAISEGGTAGVNNEQFF.

The J gene is TRBJ2-5, the V gene TRBV5-8; unclear D gene. The CDR3 sequence is 13 residues long. CDR1 is SGHTS, CDR2 YDEGEE, per germline. V was clipped by 3 bases and J by 4 bases, with 10 bases between them. The CDR3 here is CASSYRSTETQYF. DNA for the CDR3: TGTGCCAGCAGCTACAGAAGTACAGAGACCCAGTACTTC.

This clone came up a few times. This chain joins TRBV10-1 and TRBJ2-1; tentative D call: TRBD2 (5 bases). V gave up 4 bases and J gave up 3 bases, with 13 bases separating them. CDR1 WNHNN and CDR2 SYGVQD come from the germline V gene (reference sequence). The CDR3 spans 15 residues. This CDR3 reads CASSVGQTNYNEQFF. CDR3 in DNA: TGCGCCAGCAGTGTTGGGCAGACTAACTACAATGAGCAGTTCTTC.

V and J are TRBV7-3 and TRBJ1-1, with D tentatively TRBD1 (5 bases). V lost 5 bases and J 6 bases, leaving 13 bases between the germline ends. Germline CDR1 and CDR2: SGHTA and FQGTGA. The CDR3 is 13 residues long. The CDR3 spells CASSMREGAEAFF. The CDR3 DNA follows: TGTGCCAGCAGCATGAGAGAAGGGGCTGAAGCTTTCTTT.

The chain is built from TRBV11-1 and TRBJ2-2; 10 nucleotides line up with TRBD2. V was clipped by 5 bases and J by 7 bases; unmatched bases: 7. Germline CDR1 and CDR2: SGHAT and FQDESV (reference sequence). CDR3 length equals 15 residues. The CDR3 coding sequence is TGTGCCAGCAGCCGCGGGACTAGCGTTCACGGGGAGCTGTTTTTT. Encoded protein: CASSRGTSVHGELFF.

The gene calls are TRBV5-6 and TRBJ2-5, with 7 nucleotides matching TRBD2. Germline V gene sequence: CDR1 SGHDT, CDR2 YYEEEE. This CDR3 has 18 residues. J was trimmed by 0 bases and V by 2 bases; bases with no gene match: 13. The CDR3 protein is CASSLAVGLAANQETQYF. The CDR3 DNA reads as TGTGCCAGCAGCTTAGCTGTCGGTCTAGCGGCTAACCAAGAGACCCAGTACTTC. Looking up the rest from reference TRBV5-6 and TRBJ2-5 gives the full variable domain: DAGVTQSPTHLIKTRGQQVTLRCSPKSGHDTVSWYQQALGQGPQFIFQYYEEEERQRGNFPDRFSGHQFPNYSSELNVNALLLGDSALYLCASSLAVGLAANQETQYFGPGTRLLVL.

V is TRBV5-1 and J is TRBJ2-5; D ambiguous. The CDR3 covers 15 residues. The V gene's germline CDR1 is SGHRS and CDR2 YFSETQ. V lost 5 bases and J lost 4, with 18 bases in between. This CDR3 reads CASRDPRLGLETQYF. For the CDR3, the DNA is TGCGCCAGCAGGGACCCTAGGTTGGGCTTAGAGACCCAGTACTTC.

This chain connects TRBV5-1 to TRBJ1-2; D not certain. V lost 5 bases and J lost 5, with 19 bases in between. The V gene's germline CDR1 is SGHRS and CDR2 YFSETQ. This CDR3 comprises 15 residues. In DNA, the CDR3 is TGCGCCAGCAGTCTATTCGTGGGAACTTCTTATGGCTACACCTTC. Translation: CASSLFVGTSYGYTF.

The gene calls are TRBV18 and TRBJ2-5; D is uncertain. The germline V and J ends were trimmed by 2 bases and 3 bases, with 7 bases remaining between them. Germline assignment: CDR1 KGHSH and CDR2 LQKENI. CDR3 length: 13 amino acids. DNA of the CDR3: TGTGCCAGCTCACCAGGTCTAAAAGAGACCCAGTACTTC. Translation: CASSPGLKETQYF.

The chain couples TRBV25-1 to TRBJ1-2, with no clear D. The CDR3 consists of 12 residues. V lost 3 bases to trimming and J lost 3 bases, with 5 bases between them. In germline, CDR1 is MGHDK, CDR2 SYGVNS. This CDR3 reads CASSEGYYGYTF. In DNA, the CDR3 is TGTGCCAGCAGTGAGGGCTACTATGGCTACACCTTC.

This clone has a handful of counts. The rearrangement joins TRBV7-9 to TRBJ2-2; 7 nucleotides line up with TRBD1. V shed 8 bases and J 0 bases; nucleotides not matched to a gene: 3. This CDR3 has 14 residues. Germline V gene lookup returns CDR1 SEHNR and CDR2 FQNEAQ (reference sequence). The CDR3 spells CASAGTANTGELFF. The CDR3 DNA reads as TGTGCCAGCGCCGGGACAGCGAACACCGGGGAGCTGTTTTTT.

The chain has TRBV18 and TRBJ1-1; D not resolved. The length of the CDR3 is 14 residues. Germline V gene data show CDR1 as KGHSH and CDR2 as LQKENI. Trimming took 3 bases from V and 7 from J, leaving 15 bases between them. DNA for the CDR3: TGTGCCAGCTCACCCCTGGGGAGGGAGAGTGAAGCTTTCTTT. It specifies CASSPLGRESEAFF.

The J gene is TRBJ1-3, the V gene TRBV14; D call uncertain. V lost 0 bases, J lost 0 bases, and 15 bases lay in between. Germline V gives CDR1 SGHDN, CDR2 FVKESK. The CDR3 loop spans 18 amino acids. The CDR3 loop reads CASSQDSPFRHSGNTIYF. The DNA for the CDR3 is TGTGCCAGCAGCCAAGATTCTCCCTTTAGACACTCTGGAAACACCATATATTTT.

In its sample, this clone was seen once. The J gene is TRBJ1-6, the V gene TRBV14; D gene unclear. Trimming cost V 2 bases and J 0 bases, with 14 bases left between them. Germline V gene sequence: CDR1 SGHDN, CDR2 FVKESK. The CDR3 has 18 residues. CDR3 region: CASSQHPPRSSYNSPLHF. The CDR3, as DNA: TGTGCCAGCAGCCAACACCCGCCACGGAGCTCCTATAATTCACCCCTCCACTTT.

The chain links TRBV5-6 to TRBJ2-5; D call uncertain. In germline, CDR1 is SGHDT, CDR2 YYEEEE. Trimming shortened V by 0 bases and J by 2 bases, and 5 bases separated the two germline ends. CDR3 size: 13 residues. CDR3 nucleotide sequence: TGTGCCAGCAGCTTGGATCGACAAGAGACCCAGTACTTC. Amino acids: CASSLDRQETQYF.

This chain links TRBV7-9 with TRBJ2-7; TRBD2 matches 10 bases. Trimming at V came to 1 base and at J to 9 bases, leaving 9 bases not matched to a gene. The CDR3 length is 15 residues. Germline CDR1 is SEHNR and CDR2 is FQNEAQ (reference sequence). In DNA form, the CDR3 reads TGTGCCAGCAGCTTAGGCGGACTAGCGGTAACTGGGCAGTACTTC. Translated, it gives CASSLGGLAVTGQYF. Filled out from reference TRBV7-9 and TRBJ2-7, the complete variable domain reads DTGVSQNPRHKITKRGQNVTFRCDPISEHNRLYWYRQTLGQGPEFLTYFQNEAQLEKSRLLSDRFSAERPKGSFSTLEIQRTEQGDSAMYLCASSLGGLAVTGQYFGPGTRLTVT.

The V call is TRBV10-2, the J call TRBJ2-1, with 13 bases that match TRBD2. Germline V lookup: CDR1 WSHSY, CDR2 SAAADI. The CDR3 runs 17 residues. V shed 2 bases, J shed 5 bases, and the junction held 6 bases outside the gene matches. The CDR3 loop reads CASSEGITSGRDNEQFF. CDR3 sequence (DNA): TGCGCCAGCAGTGAGGGCATTACTAGCGGGAGGGACAATGAGCAGTTCTTC.

The chain is built from TRBV5-4 and TRBJ2-7, with a weak D call TRBD2 (5 bases). The CDR3 totals 11 residues. Germline V gene data show CDR1 as SGHNT and CDR2 as YYREEE (reference sequence). The V end lost 2 bases, the J end lost 9 bases, and 9 bases lay between the germline ends. CDR3 amino acids: CASSFGEGQYF. CDR3 sequence (DNA): TGTGCCAGCAGCTTCGGGGAAGGGCAGTACTTC.

The genes are TRBV27 and TRBJ2-1, with 7 positions matching TRBD1. The length of the CDR3 is 13 residues. With V trimmed by 0 bases and J by 11 bases, 4 bases remained unmatched. The V gene's germline CDR1 is MNHEY and CDR2 SMNVEV (reference sequence). Here the CDR3 DNA reads TGTGCCAGCAGTTTATCGGGGGACAGCCAGCAGTTCTTC. Translating it yields CASSLSGDSQQFF.